Sequencing of this T cell receptor beta chain was carried out in a study of blood T cell repertoires in COVID-19. Study context: From T cells, B-cell-depleted T cells, or PBMCs came the material, which was cDNA or gDNA.

Per the original data handling: Amplified reference gene primers provided the basis for estimating nucleated cell counts. The repertoire was sequenced with immunoSEQ multiplex PCR; TCRdb's copy has only in-frame clones and lacks some. V, J and clone size reflect that table, while D and trimming were determined from the DNA. The repertoire includes a few hundred thousand clones, 80% to 90% of them detected once, and 1.2% sits in the top ten. This clone was counted once. Between the trimmed V and J ends, which lost 3 bases and 3 bases, there was a span of 19 bases. The CDR3 consists of 17 residues. Germline V lookup: CDR1 SGDLS, CDR2 YYNGEE.

Sequencing was carried out using peripheral blood. The receptor's source is a woman aged 45-65 years with acute or convalescent COVID-19. The V call is TRBV9, the J call TRBJ2-1; D might be TRBD1 (6 bases). The CDR3 is CASSASPERGYYNEQFF. The CDR3 bases are TGTGCCAGCAGCGCAAGCCCTGAGAGGGGGTACTACAATGAGCAGTTCTTC.